Shown below are 31 T cell receptor beta chains from a single sample sequenced in a study of shared T cell receptors in the human thymus (dated by TCRdb to 2020 to 2022). Library preparation was by the immunoSEQ multiplex PCR assay. This immuneACCESS table, as held by TCRdb, lists in-frame sequences with V and J called but not all clones. Of the missing ones, under half trace to an unresolved V gene in checked studies; the others have no known cause. This sample is represented by 500,000 to 550,000 clones; around three quarters of them were singletons. The ten biggest clones cover about 0.012% of the sample. The same data also contributed to another study, on human thymus T cells.

The sample was thymocytes. The receptors were sampled from a boy younger than two with a congenital heart defect. Donor details come from another sample of the same person, matched by shared clones.

This clone was observed a few times. V gene TRBV4-1 combines with J gene TRBJ2-7; D remains unclear. This CDR3 comprises 16 residues. The germline gives CDR1 MGHRA, CDR2 YSYEKL. Trimming shortened V by 0 bases and J by 2 bases, and 14 bases separated the two germline ends. The CDR3 here is CASSQDLQIRAYEQYF. DNA of the CDR3: TGCGCCAGCAGCCAAGACCTGCAGATTCGGGCCTACGAGCAGTACTTC.

V and J are TRBV10-3 and TRBJ1-2; D gene unclear. Per germline, CDR1 ENHRY and CDR2 SYGVKD. The CDR3 consists of 16 residues. The germline V and J ends were trimmed by 6 bases and 8 bases, with 25 bases remaining between them. DNA for the CDR3: TGTGCCATCAGAACAAAAGTAGCCTCCCGAGGAAGGGGCTACACCTTC. This translates into CAIRTKVASRGRGYTF.

The gene calls are TRBV19 and TRBJ1-5, with 9 bases that match TRBD1. CDR1 LNHDA and CDR2 SQIVND come from the germline V gene (reference sequence). With 5 bases clipped from V and 9 bases from J, the junction kept 17 bases outside the gene matches. The CDR3 extends over 17 amino acids. The CDR3 region is CASSSAGQGWGVRPQHF. CDR3 sequence (DNA): TGTGCCAGTAGTTCGGCGGGACAGGGATGGGGGGTTCGGCCCCAGCATTTT.

The chain links TRBV5-4 to TRBJ2-1; TRBD1 matches 7 bases. Unmatched junction bases numbered 10, after V lost 0 bases and J lost 7 bases. The germline gives CDR1 SGHNT, CDR2 YYREEE (reference sequence). There are 16 residues in the CDR3. CDR3 sequence (DNA): TGTGCCAGCAGCTTGGGGGACAGCCCACTATCTAATGAGCAGTTCTTC. Its translation: CASSLGDSPLSNEQFF. The entire variable domain, with the rest obtained from reference TRBV5-4 and TRBJ2-1, is as follows: ETGVTQSPTHLIKTRGQQVTLRCSSQSGHNTVSWYQQALGQGPQFIFQYYREEENGRGNFPPRFSGLQFPNYSSELNVNALELDDSALYLCASSLGDSPLSNEQFFGPGTRLTVL.

This clone appeared a single time. The chain uses TRBV4-1 and TRBJ2-1, with 7 bases lining up with TRBD1. CDR3 size: 14 residues. CDR1 and CDR2 from the germline V gene are MGHRA and YSYEKL. The V gene end was trimmed by 1 base and the J gene end by 9 bases; junction bases not matched to a gene: 6. CDR3 DNA: TGCGCCAGCAGCCAAGCCCCTACAGGGGTTGAGCAGTTCTTC. Translated, it gives CASSQAPTGVEQFF.

This clone was counted only a few times. The gene calls are TRBV6-1 and TRBJ2-7, with a possible D match to TRBD1 (5 bases). Germline loops: CDR1 MNHNS, CDR2 SASEGT. The CDR3 contains 23 residues. V was shortened by 0 bases and J by 0 bases, with 33 bases between the two germline ends. CDR3 coding DNA: TGTGCCAGCAGTGAAGCTCTCACCGACAGACCAACTAAACTAATATTAAGCTCCTACGAGCAGTACTTC. This sequence encodes CASSEALTDRPTKLILSSYEQYF.

V usage is TRBV4-3 and J usage is TRBJ2-7, with a weak D call TRBD1 (6 bases). The V and J ends lost 0 bases and 5 bases respectively, with 17 bases between them. The CDR3 runs 16 residues. Germline CDR1 and CDR2: LGHNA and YSLEER. This CDR3 reads CASSQDREGGSNEQYF. Written as DNA, the CDR3 is TGCGCCAGCAGCCAAGATCGGGAAGGGGGTAGTAACGAGCAGTACTTC.

This chain links TRBV25-1 with TRBJ2-3; tentatively, D is TRBD1 (6 bases). The CDR3 consists of 14 residues. Trimming left V 5 bases short and J 3 bases short, with 12 bases between. Germline lookup yields CDR1 MGHDK and CDR2 SYGVNS. CDR3 DNA sequence: TGTGCCAGCAGTAGCGACAGGACTACAGATACGCAGTATTTT. Amino acids: CASSSDRTTDTQYF.

The genes are TRBV7-2 and TRBJ2-2; 8 bases align to TRBD1. V shed 2 bases, J shed 3 bases, and the junction held 14 bases outside the gene matches. The V gene's germline CDR1 is SGHTA and CDR2 FQGNSA. This CDR3 comprises 19 residues. CDR3 coding DNA: TGTGCCAGCAGCTTATCGTCATTTTCAGGGGGCGGATACACCGGGGAGCTGTTTTTT. Translated, it gives CASSLSSFSGGGYTGELFF. The variable domain in full, completed from reference TRBV7-2 and TRBJ2-2, reads GAGVSQSPSNKVTEKGKDVELRCDPISGHTALYWYRQSLGQGLEFLIYFQGNSAPDKSGLPSDRFSAERTGGSVSTLTIQRTQQEDSAVYLCASSLSSFSGGGYTGELFFGEGSRLTVL.

CDR3 amino acids: CASSRTSRRTFF. CDR3 sequence (DNA): TGTGCCAGCAGCCGAACTAGCAGGCGAACGTTCTTC. The genes are TRBV5-8 and TRBJ2-1; maybe TRBD2 (6 bases). Per germline, CDR1 SGHTS and CDR2 YDEGEE. Trimming removed 4 bases at V and 15 bases at J, with 17 bases between. This CDR3 region has 12 residues.

The chain recombines TRBV25-1 with TRBJ2-1; the match to TRBD2 covers 12 bases. CDR3 length: 18 residues. The V and J ends lost 1 base and 3 bases, in that order; junction bases with no gene match: 7. Germline V gene lookup returns CDR1 MGHDK and CDR2 SYGVNS. In DNA form, the CDR3 reads TGTGCCAGCAGTGAATCCCGGCGACTAGCGGGAGACTACAATGAGCAGTTCTTC. It encodes CASSESRRLAGDYNEQFF.

The V call is TRBV29-1, the J call TRBJ2-2; TRBD1 aligns across 10 bases. Trimming removed 6 bases from V and 8 bases from J; junction bases left unmatched: 9. CDR3 length: 14 residues. CDR1 SQVTM and CDR2 ANQGSEA come from the germline V gene. The CDR3 loop reads CSVADRGTRGELFF. CDR3 DNA sequence: TGCAGCGTCGCGGACAGGGGGACCAGGGGGGAGCTGTTTTTT.

The chain uses TRBV27 and TRBJ2-7; 7 bases are a match to TRBD2. The V segment lost 6 bases and the J segment 3 bases; nucleotides outside the gene matches: 14. The germline V gene has CDR1 MNHEY and CDR2 SMNVEV (reference sequence). CDR3 size: 16 residues. The CDR3 spells CASSHGRDYHYYEQYF. The CDR3 DNA reads TGTGCCAGCAGCCATGGCCGGGACTATCACTACTACGAGCAGTACTTC.

This clone has more than one count but fewer than ten. The chain joins TRBV19 to TRBJ2-7; 8 bases align to TRBD1. Germline CDR1 reads LNHDA; CDR2 reads SQIVND (reference sequence). V shed 3 bases, J shed 3 bases, and the junction held 10 bases outside the gene matches. The length of the CDR3 is 16 residues. The CDR3 coding sequence is TGTGCCAGTAGTATGGGGTACCCGGACAGGGACTACGAGCAGTACTTC. Translation gives CASSMGYPDRDYEQYF.

This rearrangement joins TRBV5-1 to TRBJ2-3; D is possibly TRBD2 (6 bases). Trimming left V 4 bases short and J 4 bases short, with 13 bases between. Germline-derived CDR1 and CDR2 are SGHRS and YFSETQ. The CDR3 spans 14 residues. CDR3 sequence reads: CASSGSGGSDTQYF. The CDR3 region has the DNA TGCGCCAGCAGCGGGTCCGGGGGTTCAGATACGCAGTATTTT.

The chain has TRBV28 and TRBJ2-7, with D possibly TRBD1 on 5 matching bases. V was cut by 6 bases and J by 0 bases, with 9 bases left in between. Germline assignment: CDR1 MDHEN and CDR2 SYDVKM. This CDR3 has 13 amino acids. DNA for the CDR3: TGTGCCAGCAGGCGACAGAGCTCCTACGAGCAGTACTTC. Protein product: CASRRQSSYEQYF.

Regarding this clone: Germline and junction disagree at one end, which may indicate a read error. This chain links TRBV11-2 with TRBJ2-3; a weak D match, TRBD1 (6 bases). Germline V lookup: CDR1 SGHAT, CDR2 FQNNGV. This CDR3 comprises 11 residues. CDR3 in DNA: TGTGCCAGCAATATCAGGGGCTCGGTGAATTTT. Residues: CASNIRGSVNF.

The chain recombines TRBV2 with TRBJ2-7; D is perhaps TRBD2 (5 bases). V lost 8 bases to trimming and J lost 6 bases, with 8 bases between them. This CDR3 has 10 amino acids. Germline loops: CDR1 SNHLY, CDR2 FYNNEI. CDR3 sequence reads: CASRAGEQYF. The CDR3 DNA is TGTGCCAGCCGCGCGGGCGAGCAGTACTTC. The full variable domain, completed using reference TRBV2 and TRBJ2-7, is EPEVTQTPSHQVTQMGQEVILRCVPISNHLYFYWYRQILGQKVEFLVSFYNNEISEKSEIFDDQFSVERPDGSNFTLKIRSTKLEDSAMYFCASRAGEQYFGPGTRLTVT.

This chain connects TRBV6-1 to TRBJ1-1; no firm D call. This CDR3 is 13 amino acids long. Germline values: CDR1 MNHNS, CDR2 SASEGT. Trimming removed 10 bases at V and 4 bases at J, with 16 bases between. The CDR3 DNA is TGTGCCACCACATTGGGCCTGGCCACTGAAGCTTTCTTT. Translation gives CATTLGLATEAFF.

The chain joins TRBV4-2 to TRBJ2-5, with 8 nucleotides matching TRBD2. Losses at the gene ends were 2 bases for V and 5 bases for J; bases not matched to a gene: 4. This CDR3 comprises 14 residues. Per germline, CDR1 LGHNA and CDR2 YNFKEQ. CDR3 loop: CASSQTGGGETQYF. The CDR3 DNA sequence: TGTGCCAGCAGCCAAACGGGAGGGGGGGAGACCCAGTACTTC.

The CDR3 loop is CASSQDLPGLTWEQYF. CDR3 DNA sequence: TGTGCCAGCAGCCAAGATCTCCCGGGACTCACCTGGGAGCAGTACTTC. The chain has TRBV4-2 and TRBJ2-7, with D tentatively TRBD2 (6 bases). Germline CDR1 is LGHNA and CDR2 is YNFKEQ. V was clipped by 0 bases and J by 7 bases, with 19 bases between them. This CDR3 is built from 16 residues.

V usage is TRBV28 and J usage is TRBJ2-1; 8 positions agree with TRBD1. V shed 6 bases, J shed 5 bases, and the junction held 15 bases outside the gene matches. This CDR3 is built from 17 residues. Germline V gene data show CDR1 as MDHEN and CDR2 as SYDVKM. Here the CDR3 reads CASRPPPDREVHNEQFF. The CDR3 nucleotides read TGTGCCAGCAGGCCGCCCCCGGACAGGGAAGTACACAATGAGCAGTTCTTC.

This clone was observed a handful of times. CDR3 nucleotide sequence: TGTGCCAGCAGTGAAGCGGGATACGGGGGGGGGACCGGGGAGCTGTTTTTT. This codes for CASSEAGYGGGTGELFF. The chain employs TRBV2 and TRBJ2-2; 8 nucleotides align to TRBD2. Trimming removed 0 bases from V and 5 bases from J; junction bases left unmatched: 8. Germline assignment: CDR1 SNHLY and CDR2 FYNNEI. The CDR3 has 17 residues.

Concerning this clone itself: The sample has other DNA sequences that encode this CDR3 too. This sequence joins TRBV7-9 and TRBJ2-7; D is unresolved. Trimming took 5 bases from V and 3 from J, leaving 5 bases between them. The CDR3 extends over 11 amino acids. Germline values: CDR1 SEHNR, CDR2 FQNEAQ (reference sequence). The chain's CDR3 is CASSRDYEQYF. CDR3 coding DNA: TGTGCCAGCAGCAGAGACTACGAGCAGTACTTC.

The V and J genes are TRBV2 and TRBJ1-1, with D possibly being TRBD1 (6 bases). This CDR3 comprises 15 residues. The V gene's germline CDR1 is SNHLY and CDR2 FYNNEI. V was pared by 6 bases and J by 4 bases, with 18 bases between. The CDR3 loop reads CASRCPGEGGTEAFF. DNA for the CDR3: TGTGCCAGCAGATGTCCAGGAGAAGGGGGCACTGAAGCTTTCTTT. Drawing the rest from reference TRBV2 and TRBJ1-1, the complete variable domain is EPEVTQTPSHQVTQMGQEVILRCVPISNHLYFYWYRQILGQKVEFLVSFYNNEISEKSEIFDDQFSVERPDGSNFTLKIRSTKLEDSAMYFCASRCPGEGGTEAFFGQGTRLTVV.

In DNA, the CDR3 is TGTGCCAGCAGCTCTAAGATCCGTGGTCGGGAAAAACTGTTTTTT. Its protein product is CASSSKIRGREKLFF. The V gene is TRBV13, the J gene TRBJ1-4; unclear D gene. The V gene lost 4 bases and the J gene lost 8 bases, with 17 bases spanning the gap. This CDR3 spans 15 amino acids. The germline CDR1 and CDR2 sequences are PRHDT and FYEKMQ (reference sequence).

The V gene is TRBV7-9, the J gene TRBJ2-7; 7 bases are shared with TRBD2. V was clipped by 5 bases and J by 7 bases; unmatched bases: 11. Germline CDR1 and CDR2: SEHNR and FQNEAQ (reference sequence). This CDR3 is built from 14 residues. CDR3 coding DNA: TGTGCCAGCAGCCCGCTCCGCGGGAGACTGGAGCAGTACTTC. Protein sequence: CASSPLRGRLEQYF.

The chain is built from TRBV6-5 and TRBJ2-5, with D perhaps matching TRBD1 (6 bases). V was trimmed by 5 bases and J by 0 bases, leaving 13 bases between them. CDR1 and CDR2 (germline): MNHEY, SVGAGI. This CDR3 has 15 residues. CDR3 sequence reads: CASSTWDTNQETQYF. In DNA, the CDR3 is TGTGCCAGCAGTACATGGGACACCAACCAAGAGACCCAGTACTTC.

The chain employs TRBV4-3 and TRBJ2-2; TRBD2 agrees at 10 bases. CDR3 length: 19 amino acids. Germline V gene lookup returns CDR1 LGHNA and CDR2 YSLEER. J was trimmed by 5 bases and V by 1 base; bases with no gene match: 13. For the CDR3, the DNA is TGCGCCAGCAGCCAAGTAGCGGGAGGCCTTATTTCCCAGACCGGGGAGCTGTTTTTT. It yields the protein CASSQVAGGLISQTGELFF.

The gene calls are TRBV19 and TRBJ1-2, with a tentative D call TRBD1 (6 bases). The germline gives CDR1 LNHDA, CDR2 SQIVND (reference sequence). The CDR3 contains 13 residues. The V and J ends lost 6 bases and 4 bases respectively, with 12 bases between them. CDR3 in amino acids: CASRDRGIYGYTF. Here the CDR3 DNA reads TGTGCCAGTAGGGACAGAGGGATCTATGGCTACACCTTC.

This clone was detected a few times. V gene TRBV6-5 combines with J gene TRBJ1-2; D not resolved. The CDR3 spans 16 residues. Trimming left V 0 bases short and J 0 bases short, with 11 bases between. Looked up from germline, CDR1 is MNHEY and CDR2 is SVGAGI. In nucleotides, the CDR3 is TGTGCCAGCAGTTACTCGTTGTCAGATTCTAACTATGGCTACACCTTC. This codes for CASSYSLSDSNYGYTF.